These 15 T cell receptor beta chains originate from one sample sequenced in a study of monozygotic twins with inflammatory bowel disease. TCRdb reanalyzed the 5' RACE reads, giving one entry per CDR3 protein sequence and no DNA. The repertoire shows roughly 140,000 distinct CDR3 sequences; the top ten hold 2% to 3%. Material: blood. These receptors came from a human donor with ulcerative colitis or Crohn's disease, or a healthy co-twin of an affected twin (not recorded which).

The chain couples TRBV7-8 to TRBJ2-3; absent DNA, TCRdb's TRBD1 call cannot be checked. The CDR3 spans 15 residues. CDR1 SGHVS and CDR2 FQNEAQ come from the germline V gene. The CDR3 protein is CASGETGDYTDTQYF.

V and J are TRBV7-2 and TRBJ2-3. The germline V gene has CDR1 SGHTA and CDR2 FQGNSA. This CDR3 has 14 residues. Here the CDR3 reads CASSFPTSTDTQYF.

V gene TRBV7-7 combines with J gene TRBJ2-1; TCRdb outputs TRBD1, but without DNA this stays unchecked. This CDR3 region has 13 residues. Germline CDR1 is SSHAT and CDR2 is FNYEAQ (reference sequence). The CDR3 region is CASGQGAYNEQFF.

The CDR3 protein is CASSLEGDSISYEQYF. The chain is built from TRBV5-5 and TRBJ2-7; TCRdb's assignment of TRBD1 cannot be checked, as there is no DNA. The germline V gene has CDR1 SGHKS and CDR2 YYEKEE (reference sequence). The length of the CDR3 is 16 residues.

V and J are TRBV24-1 and TRBJ2-1; the TCRdb D gene call, TRBD1, has no DNA to confirm it. The CDR3 contains 14 residues. Looked up from germline, CDR1 is KGHDR and CDR2 is SFDVKD. CDR3 in amino acids: CATSDLDSGGEQFF.

The chain has TRBV11-2 and TRBJ1-2; TCRdb indicates TRBD1, and absent DNA this call remains unverified. The CDR3 length is 15 residues. Per the germline V gene, CDR1 is SGHAT and CDR2 is FQNNGV. CDR3 region: CASSLTGGKSYGYTF.

The chain has TRBV7-9 and TRBJ1-3; the TCRdb D gene call, TRBD1, has no DNA to confirm it. The CDR3 has 16 residues. The germline V gene encodes CDR1 SEHNR and CDR2 FQNEAQ (reference sequence). CDR3 residues: CASSSRGIVSGNTIYF.

The chain recombines TRBV7-9 with TRBJ1-1; TCRdb reports TRBD1, a call that lacks DNA to check it against. The CDR3 extends over 12 amino acids. Germline lookup yields CDR1 SEHNR and CDR2 FQNEAQ (reference sequence). Here the CDR3 reads CASSPRDSRAFF.

This sequence joins TRBV9 and TRBJ2-7; the TCRdb D gene call, TRBD1, has no DNA to confirm it. Germline V lookup: CDR1 SGDLS, CDR2 YYNGEE. There are 14 residues in the CDR3. Here the CDR3 reads CASSVGGQSNEQYF.

The V and J genes are TRBV6-5 and TRBJ1-2. CDR3 length equals 14 residues. The germline CDR1 and CDR2 sequences are MNHEY and SVGAGI. CDR3 protein: CASSYSSGVYGYTF.

The gene calls are TRBV6-1 and TRBJ1-1; TCRdb's D call, TRBD1, is unchecked because there is no DNA. Germline-derived CDR1 and CDR2 are MNHNS and SASEGT. CDR3 size: 17 residues. CDR3 sequence reads: CASSPGTSGYRGTEAFF.

The chain recombines TRBV6-2 or TRBV6-3 with TRBJ2-1; TCRdb designates TRBD2, a call that cannot be tested without DNA. Per germline, CDR1 MNHEY and CDR2 SVGEGT. CDR3 length equals 16 residues. This chain's CDR3 is CASSYEARGAYNEQFF.

The chain has TRBV6-5 and TRBJ2-7; TCRdb gives TRBD2 as the D gene, but with no DNA this cannot be confirmed. The V gene's germline CDR1 is MNHEY and CDR2 SVGAGI. The CDR3 runs 15 residues. The CDR3 protein is CASSYSRLADYEQYF.

The chain couples TRBV20-1 to TRBJ2-3. The CDR3 has 13 residues. Germline-derived CDR1 and CDR2 are DFQATT and SNEGSKA (reference sequence). The CDR3 protein is CSVLRTRQDTQYF.

The chain couples TRBV10-3 to TRBJ2-3. CDR3 length: 13 amino acids. The V gene's germline CDR1 is ENHRY and CDR2 SYGVKD. The CDR3 region is CAIREDSPDTQYF.